These T cell receptor beta chains were read from a single sample in a study of blood T cell repertoires in COVID-19. The data were produced by immunoSEQ multiplex PCR, yet TCRdb's version contains in-frame clones alone and is incomplete. The sample yields around 120,000 clones, 85% to 90% seen once. The sequencing sample was made of peripheral blood. All receptors come from a man older than 75 with acute or convalescent COVID-19. CDR3s include the opening cysteine and the closing phenylalanine or tryptophan. A D gene is named only where the DNA matches it firmly. Size tells how often a clone was seen (once, few, many) or the class of an expanded clone, and some rows leave it out.

D: TRBD2; size: once; V: TRBV20-1; J: TRBJ2-3; CDR3: CSASTLAVFTDTQYF; DNA: TGCAGTGCTAGTACCCTAGCGGTTTTCACAGATACGCAGTATTTT
D: TRBD1; size: .; V: TRBV3-1/TRBV3-2; J: TRBJ1-1; CDR3: CASSQDYGRGFTEAFF; DNA: TGTGCCAGCAGCCAAGATTACGGCAGGGGGTTCACTGAAGCTTTCTTT
D: TRBD1; size: few; V: TRBV19; J: TRBJ1-5; CDR3: CASTRDRTYSGNQPQHF; DNA: TGTGCCAGTACCCGGGACAGGACCTATTCTGGCAATCAGCCCCAGCATTTT
D: TRBD2; size: .; V: TRBV7-3; J: TRBJ2-5; CDR3: CASSLRGGAQETQYF; DNA: TGTGCCAGCAGCTTAAGGGGGGGAGCACAAGAGACCCAGTACTTC
D: TRBD2; size: .; V: TRBV18; J: TRBJ2-1; CDR3: CASSPGLAGDNEQFF; DNA: TGTGCCAGCTCACCAGGACTAGCGGGGGACAATGAGCAGTTCTTC
D: TRBD1; size: .; V: TRBV24-1; J: TRBJ1-1; CDR3: CATSDTPGQGKIAEAFF; DNA: TGTGCCACCAGTGATACACCGGGACAGGGTAAGATTGCTGAAGCTTTCTTT
D: .; size: .; V: TRBV10-3; J: TRBJ1-1; CDR3: CANPENEAFF; DNA: TGTGCCAACCCCGAGAATGAAGCTTTCTTT
D: .; size: few; V: TRBV7-2; J: TRBJ1-4; CDR3: CASSLTATNEKLFF; DNA: TGTGCCAGCAGCTTAACTGCAACTAATGAAAAACTGTTTTTT
D: TRBD2; size: .; V: TRBV20-1; J: TRBJ2-5; CDR3: CSASVAGPETQYF; DNA: TGCAGTGCTAGTGTAGCGGGACCAGAGACCCAGTACTTC
D: .; size: .; V: TRBV7-9; J: TRBJ2-1; CDR3: CASSSPLEQFF; DNA: TGTGCCAGCAGCTCCCCTCTAGAGCAGTTCTTC
D: .; size: .; V: TRBV11-1; J: TRBJ2-1; CDR3: CASSLLTGDYNEQFF; DNA: TGTGCCAGCAGCTTACTGACAGGAGATTACAATGAGCAGTTCTTC
D: TRBD1; size: .; V: TRBV5-4; J: TRBJ1-3; CDR3: CASSPRQGAGGNTIYF; DNA: TGTGCCAGCAGCCCCCGACAGGGTGCGGGTGGAAACACCATATATTTT
D: TRBD2; size: .; V: TRBV11-2; J: TRBJ2-5; CDR3: CASSLDWGVAGTQYF; DNA: TGTGCCAGCAGCTTAGATTGGGGAGTAGCGGGGACCCAGTACTTC
D: TRBD1; size: .; V: TRBV4-3; J: TRBJ2-7; CDR3: CASSQDPPGQGDEQYF; DNA: TGCGCCAGCAGCCAAGATCCCCCGGGACAGGGCGACGAGCAGTACTTC
D: .; size: .; V: TRBV19; J: TRBJ1-1; CDR3: CASSKTTGLSTEAFF; DNA: TGTGCCAGTAGTAAGACGACAGGCCTATCCACTGAAGCTTTCTTT
D: .; size: .; V: TRBV4-1; J: TRBJ1-1; CDR3: CASSPSGGPNTEAFF; DNA: TGCGCCAGCAGCCCTAGCGGAGGGCCGAACACTGAAGCTTTCTTT
D: TRBD1; size: .; V: TRBV7-3; J: TRBJ2-1; CDR3: CASSADRGAYNEQFF; DNA: TGTGCCAGCAGCGCCGACAGGGGGGCCTACAATGAGCAGTTCTTC
D: TRBD2; size: .; V: TRBV7-9; J: TRBJ2-7; CDR3: CASSPAGGGGRYEQYF; DNA: TGTGCCAGCAGCCCCGCCGGGGGGGGCGGGAGGTACGAGCAGTACTTC
D: .; size: .; V: TRBV7-9; J: TRBJ1-1; CDR3: CASSSTTGSLAFF; DNA: TGTGCCAGCAGCTCAACTACAGGGTCTTTGGCTTTCTTT
D: .; size: .; V: TRBV29-1; J: TRBJ2-3; CDR3: CSVEDPGGTDTQYF; DNA: TGCAGCGTTGAAGACCCAGGGGGCACAGATACGCAGTATTTT
D: TRBD2; size: .; V: TRBV19; J: TRBJ2-3; CDR3: CASSTIAGGSTDTQYF; DNA: TGTGCCAGTAGTACAATAGCGGGAGGGAGCACAGATACGCAGTATTTT
D: .; size: .; V: TRBV2; J: TRBJ1-2; CDR3: CASSAGEDYGYTF; DNA: TGTGCCAGCAGTGCGGGGGAGGACTATGGCTACACCTTC
D: TRBD2; size: .; V: TRBV11-3; J: TRBJ2-7; CDR3: CASSVRGSGGVYEQYF; DNA: TGTGCCAGCAGCGTAAGGGGTAGCGGGGGGGTTTACGAGCAGTACTTC
D: TRBD2; size: once; V: TRBV3-1/TRBV3-2; J: TRBJ2-7; CDR3: CASSQAPSGTSYEQYF; DNA: TGTGCCAGCAGCCAAGCCCCTTCCGGGACTAGCTACGAGCAGTACTTC